One and the same sample provided the 6 T cell receptor beta chains below, sequenced in a study of beta chain features in type 1 diabetes. The authors reverse transcribed all of the isolated RNA, so sequencing captured expressed TCRB transcripts. Profiling relied on immunoSEQ multiplex PCR, and the TCRdb table lists in-frame clones only, not all of them. The repertoire includes about 360,000 clones, around 12% of them detected once, and roughly 0.015% sits in the top ten. Sequencing was carried out using naive CD4+ T cells from blood. These TCRs come from a man younger than 35 in good health.

This clone came up a few times. This chain links TRBV5-4 with TRBJ2-2; 8 bases agree with TRBD1. V trimming: 4 bases; J trimming: 2 bases; junction bases outside the gene matches: 7. In germline, CDR1 is SGHNT, CDR2 YYREEE (reference sequence). There are 16 residues in the CDR3. The CDR3 coding sequence is TGTGCCAGCAGCAGTAACAGGGGGACCAACACCGGGGAGCTGTTTTTT. Protein sequence: CASSSNRGTNTGELFF. Complete variable domain (other parts from reference TRBV5-4 and TRBJ2-2): ETGVTQSPTHLIKTRGQQVTLRCSSQSGHNTVSWYQQALGQGPQFIFQYYREEENGRGNFPPRFSGLQFPNYSSELNVNALELDDSALYLCASSSNRGTNTGELFFGEGSRLTVL.

The chain has TRBV9 and TRBJ2-1; 8 bases agree with TRBD2. Germline V gene lookup returns CDR1 SGDLS and CDR2 YYNGEE. The trim removed 4 bases at V and 6 bases at J, leaving 12 bases unmatched. The CDR3 is 16 residues long. In DNA, the CDR3 is TGTGCCAGCAGCCCCCCCCCAGCGGGGGCCCCCAATGAGCAGTTCTTC. Protein product: CASSPPPAGAPNEQFF.

This rearrangement joins TRBV6-5 to TRBJ1-3; maybe TRBD1 (5 bases). V was pared by 5 bases and J by 2 bases, with 13 bases between. CDR3 length: 15 residues. Germline CDR1 and CDR2: MNHEY and SVGAGI. The CDR3 DNA follows: TGTGCCAGCAGTACCCTACCGGGGGCTGGAAACACCATATATTTT. Protein product: CASSTLPGAGNTIYF.

V usage is TRBV6-6 and J usage is TRBJ1-6; D ambiguous. Germline CDR1 and CDR2: MNHNY and SVGAGI (reference sequence). This CDR3 has 15 amino acids. Trimming took 0 bases from V and 8 from J, leaving 11 bases between them. The CDR3 DNA sequence: TGTGCCAGCAGTTACTCAGGACCCGGGGATTCACCCCTCCACTTT. As protein: CASSYSGPGDSPLHF.

The chain has TRBV18 and TRBJ1-5; D ambiguous. Trimming shortened V by 3 bases and J by 4 bases, and 10 bases separated the two germline ends. The CDR3 is 14 amino acids. Germline values: CDR1 KGHSH, CDR2 LQKENI. The CDR3 DNA sequence: TGTGCCAGCTCACCGTTCACAGAAAATCAGCCCCAGCATTTT. This encodes CASSPFTENQPQHF.

V and J are TRBV7-2 and TRBJ2-5, with D perhaps TRBD2 (5 bases). Germline assignment: CDR1 SGHTA and CDR2 FQGNSA. With 4 bases removed from V and 0 bases from J, the gap between germline ends came to 9 bases. The CDR3 is made up of 14 amino acids. CDR3 DNA sequence: TGTGCCAGCAGCTCCCGAGCGGACCAAGAGACCCAGTACTTC. Translated, it gives CASSSRADQETQYF.